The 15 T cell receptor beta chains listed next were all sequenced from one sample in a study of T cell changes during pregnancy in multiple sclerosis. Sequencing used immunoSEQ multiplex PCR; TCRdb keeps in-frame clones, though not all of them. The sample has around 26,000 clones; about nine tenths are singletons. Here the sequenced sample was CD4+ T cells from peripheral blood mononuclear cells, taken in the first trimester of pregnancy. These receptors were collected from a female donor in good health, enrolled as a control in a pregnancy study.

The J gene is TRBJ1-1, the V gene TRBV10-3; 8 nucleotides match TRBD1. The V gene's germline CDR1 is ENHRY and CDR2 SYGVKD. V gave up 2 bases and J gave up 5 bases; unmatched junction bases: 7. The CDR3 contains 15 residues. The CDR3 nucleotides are TGTGCCATCAGTGAGGAGTACAGGGGGAGTACTGAAGCTTTCTTT. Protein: CAISEEYRGSTEAFF.

The DNA for the CDR3 is TGTGCCTGGAGTCCCGGGACTACAATATACGAGCAGTACTTC. Translating it yields CAWSPGTTIYEQYF. The rearrangement joins TRBV30 to TRBJ2-7, with 7 bases lining up with TRBD2. V was clipped by 2 bases and J by 4 bases; unmatched bases: 8. CDR3 length equals 14 residues. Looked up from germline, CDR1 is GTSNPN and CDR2 is SVGIG (reference sequence).

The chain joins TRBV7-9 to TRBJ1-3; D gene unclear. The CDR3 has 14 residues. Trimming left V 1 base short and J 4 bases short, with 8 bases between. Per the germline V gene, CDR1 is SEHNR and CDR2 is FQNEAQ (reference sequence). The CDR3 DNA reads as TGTGCCAGCAGCTTAGTACAATCAGGAAACACCATATATTTT. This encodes CASSLVQSGNTIYF.

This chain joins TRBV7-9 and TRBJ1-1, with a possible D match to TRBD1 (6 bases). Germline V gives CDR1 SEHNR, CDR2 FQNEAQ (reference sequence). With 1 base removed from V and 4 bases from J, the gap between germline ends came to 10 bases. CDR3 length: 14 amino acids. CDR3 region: CASSLGGGGTEAFF. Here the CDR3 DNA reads TGTGCCAGCAGCTTAGGGGGAGGGGGCACTGAAGCTTTCTTT.

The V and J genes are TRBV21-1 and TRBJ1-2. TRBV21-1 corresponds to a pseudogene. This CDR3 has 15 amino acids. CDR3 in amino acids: CASGRGVEPDYGYTF. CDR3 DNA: TGTGCCAGCGGACGGGGGGTTGAGCCCGACTATGGCTACACCTTC.

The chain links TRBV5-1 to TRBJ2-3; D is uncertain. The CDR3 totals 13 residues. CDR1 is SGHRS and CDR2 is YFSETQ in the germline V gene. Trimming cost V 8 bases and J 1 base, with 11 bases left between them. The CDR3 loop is CASRWSGTDTQYF. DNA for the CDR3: TGCGCCAGTCGGTGGTCCGGCACAGATACGCAGTATTTT.

DNA for the CDR3: TGTGCCTGGCGCACAGGGGGCCGTGAGCAGCCCCAGCATTTT. Translating gives CAWRTGGREQPQHF. The chain recombines TRBV30 with TRBJ1-5; 9 nucleotides line up with TRBD1. With V trimmed by 5 bases and J by 7 bases, 9 bases remained unmatched. The germline gives CDR1 GTSNPN, CDR2 SVGIG (reference sequence). The CDR3 covers 14 residues.

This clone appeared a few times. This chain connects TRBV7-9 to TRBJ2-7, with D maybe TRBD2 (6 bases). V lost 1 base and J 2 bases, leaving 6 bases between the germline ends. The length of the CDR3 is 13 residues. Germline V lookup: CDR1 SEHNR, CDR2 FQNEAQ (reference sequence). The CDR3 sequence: CASSLGLAYEQYF. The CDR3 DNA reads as TGTGCCAGCAGCTTAGGACTAGCCTACGAGCAGTACTTC. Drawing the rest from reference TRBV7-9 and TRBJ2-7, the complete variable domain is DTGVSQNPRHKITKRGQNVTFRCDPISEHNRLYWYRQTLGQGPEFLTYFQNEAQLEKSRLLSDRFSAERPKGSFSTLEIQRTEQGDSAMYLCASSLGLAYEQYFGPGTRLTVT.

The CDR3 sequence is CASSLGQGAYEQYF. The CDR3 coding sequence is TGTGCCAGCAGCTTAGGACAGGGAGCCTACGAGCAGTACTTC. This chain connects TRBV7-9 to TRBJ2-7; 7 nucleotides agree with TRBD1. The germline CDR1 and CDR2 sequences are SEHNR and FQNEAQ (reference sequence). V lost 1 base to trimming and J lost 2 bases; unmatched junction nucleotides: 2. The CDR3 is made up of 14 amino acids.

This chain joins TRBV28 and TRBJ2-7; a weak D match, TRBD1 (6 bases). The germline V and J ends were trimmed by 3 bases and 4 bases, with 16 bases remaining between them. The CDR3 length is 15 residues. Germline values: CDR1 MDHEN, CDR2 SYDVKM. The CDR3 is CASSFSRQDKYEQYF. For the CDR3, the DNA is TGTGCCAGCAGTTTTTCCCGACAGGATAAATACGAGCAGTACTTC.

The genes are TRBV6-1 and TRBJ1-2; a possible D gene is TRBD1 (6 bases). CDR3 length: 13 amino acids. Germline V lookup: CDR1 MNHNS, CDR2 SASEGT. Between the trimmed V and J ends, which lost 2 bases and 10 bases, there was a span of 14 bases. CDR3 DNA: TGTGCCAGCAGTGAATCGGGGGGCTGGGACTACACCTTC. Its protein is CASSESGGWDYTF.

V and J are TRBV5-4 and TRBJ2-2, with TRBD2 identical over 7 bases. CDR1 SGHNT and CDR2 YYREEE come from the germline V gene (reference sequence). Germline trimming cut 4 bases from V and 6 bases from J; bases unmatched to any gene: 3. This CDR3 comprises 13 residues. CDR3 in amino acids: CASSLTSAGELFF. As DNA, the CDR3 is TGTGCCAGCAGCCTTACTAGCGCCGGGGAGCTGTTTTTT. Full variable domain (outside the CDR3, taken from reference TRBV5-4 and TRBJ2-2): ETGVTQSPTHLIKTRGQQVTLRCSSQSGHNTVSWYQQALGQGPQFIFQYYREEENGRGNFPPRFSGLQFPNYSSELNVNALELDDSALYLCASSLTSAGELFFGEGSRLTVL.

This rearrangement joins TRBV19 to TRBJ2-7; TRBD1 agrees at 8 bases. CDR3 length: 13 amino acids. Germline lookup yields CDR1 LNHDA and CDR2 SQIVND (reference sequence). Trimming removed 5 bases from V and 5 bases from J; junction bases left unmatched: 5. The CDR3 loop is CASSAWTGNEQYF. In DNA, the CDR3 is TGTGCCAGTAGTGCCTGGACAGGGAACGAGCAGTACTTC. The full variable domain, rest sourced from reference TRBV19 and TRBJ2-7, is DGGITQSPKYLFRKEGQNVTLSCEQNLNHDAMYWYRQDPGQGLRLIYYSQIVNDFQKGDIAEGYSVSREKKESFPLTVTSAQKNPTAFYLCASSAWTGNEQYFGPGTRLTVT.

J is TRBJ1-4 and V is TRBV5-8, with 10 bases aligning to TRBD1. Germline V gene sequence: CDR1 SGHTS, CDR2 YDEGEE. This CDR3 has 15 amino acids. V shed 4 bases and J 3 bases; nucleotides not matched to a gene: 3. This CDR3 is CASSRTGGPNEKLFF. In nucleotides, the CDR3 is TGTGCCAGCAGCAGGACAGGGGGGCCTAATGAAAAACTGTTTTTT.

The CDR3 sequence: CASSPTTGLAGEGEQFF. CDR3 sequence (DNA): TGTGCCAGCAGCCCAACCACGGGACTAGCGGGAGAGGGGGAGCAGTTCTTC. The chain employs TRBV11-3 and TRBJ2-1; TRBD2 aligns across 14 bases. Germline V lookup: CDR1 SGHNT, CDR2 YENEEA. Germline trimming cut 5 bases from V and 10 bases from J; bases unmatched to any gene: 13. CDR3 length: 17 residues.